This T cell receptor beta chain emerged from a study of beta chain features in type 1 diabetes. Expressed TCRB transcripts were sequenced because the isolated RNA had all been reverse transcribed beforehand. Clones were sequenced by immunoSEQ multiplex PCR, and TCRdb holds only the in-frame ones, with some missing. This table holds about 220,000 clones, under 13% found once. Via the markers CD45RO/CCR7/CD25/CD127/CD95/CD27, stem cell-like memory, regulatory, central memory and naive CD4+ cells were sorted. V was trimmed by 2 bases and J by 7 bases, leaving 15 bases between them. Germline assignment: CDR1 SEHNR and CDR2 FQNEAQ (reference sequence). The CDR3 has 15 amino acids.

This TCR came from a man younger than 30 in good health. The chain recombines TRBV7-9 with TRBJ2-4; D might be TRBD1 or TRBD2, each matching 6 bases. Material: central memory CD4+ T cells from blood. This CDR3 is CASSLRGARWNIQYF. CDR3 DNA: TGTGCCAGCAGCTTAAGGGGGGCCCGTTGGAACATTCAGTACTTC.